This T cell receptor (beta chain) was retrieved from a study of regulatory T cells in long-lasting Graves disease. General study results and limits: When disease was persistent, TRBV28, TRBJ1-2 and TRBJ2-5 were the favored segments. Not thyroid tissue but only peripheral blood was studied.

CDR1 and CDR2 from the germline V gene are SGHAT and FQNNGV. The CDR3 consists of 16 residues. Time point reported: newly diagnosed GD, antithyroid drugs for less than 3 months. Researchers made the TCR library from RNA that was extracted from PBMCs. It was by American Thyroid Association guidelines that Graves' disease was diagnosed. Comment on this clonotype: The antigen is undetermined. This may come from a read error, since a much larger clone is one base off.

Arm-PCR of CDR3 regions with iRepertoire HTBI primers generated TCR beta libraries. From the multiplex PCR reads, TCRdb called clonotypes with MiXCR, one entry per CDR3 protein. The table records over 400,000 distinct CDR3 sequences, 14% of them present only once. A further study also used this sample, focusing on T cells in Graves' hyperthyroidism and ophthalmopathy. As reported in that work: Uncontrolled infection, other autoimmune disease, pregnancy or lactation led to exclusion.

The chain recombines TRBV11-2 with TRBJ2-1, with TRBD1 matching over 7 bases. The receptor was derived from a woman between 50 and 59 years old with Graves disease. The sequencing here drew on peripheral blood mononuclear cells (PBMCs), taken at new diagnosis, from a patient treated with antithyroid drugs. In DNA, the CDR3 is TGTGCCAGCAGCACTTACAGGGGAAGCTCCTACATTGAGCAGTTCTTC. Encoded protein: CASSTYRGSSYIEQFF.